A single sample gave rise to the 19 T cell receptor beta chains below, sequenced in a study of CD8 T cells in ankylosing spondylitis. The study, taken as a whole, reports: Ankylosing spondylitis blood appeared to be characterized by a TCR beta motif of under 10 highly homologous variants.

In TCRdb, the 5' RACE reads were re-called with MiXCR into one record per CDR3 protein. This table has approximately 300,000 distinct CDR3 sequences, around 8% appearing once. These TCRs are of unknown antigen specificity. Specimen: blood, either unsorted or a sorted T cell fraction (not recorded which). All receptors come from a male donor with ankylosing spondylitis.

The gene calls are TRBV12-3 or TRBV12-4 and TRBJ1-1; D remains unclear. CDR3 length equals 14 residues. Trimming left V 5 bases short and J 4 bases short, with 14 bases between. The CDR3 region is CASSPLGGITEAFF. The CDR3 DNA is TGTGCCAGCAGTCCATTGGGAGGGATCACTGAAGCTTTCTTT.

The CDR3 DNA reads as TGCGCCAGCAGCTTCTATGGACAGGTCGCTGAAGCTTTCTTT. Translating it yields CASSFYGQVAEAFF. J is TRBJ1-1 and V is TRBV5-1; TRBD1 agrees at 7 bases. The junction had 7 bases not matched to a gene; V was cut back by 2 bases and J by 6 bases. CDR3 size: 14 residues. Germline CDR1 and CDR2: SGHRS and YFSETQ.

This clonotype was counted between two and nine times. V and J are TRBV14 and TRBJ2-2; tentatively, D is TRBD1 (6 bases). The CDR3 spans 17 residues. The V end lost 0 bases, the J end lost 8 bases, and 19 bases lay between the germline ends. Germline CDR1 is SGHDN and CDR2 is FVKESK. CDR3 sequence reads: CASSQDWTVKLKGELFF. The CDR3 coding sequence is TGTGCCAGCAGCCAAGATTGGACAGTTAAATTAAAAGGGGAGCTGTTTTTT.

This clonotype was recorded many times. CDR3 nucleotide sequence: TGCGCCAGCAGCAGCAACGGCTACGAGCAGTACTTC. The encoded protein is CASSSNGYEQYF. The chain is built from TRBV5-1 and TRBJ2-7; D not certain. Trimming left V 4 bases short and J 3 bases short, with 8 bases between. This CDR3 comprises 12 residues. Per the germline V gene, CDR1 is SGHRS and CDR2 is YFSETQ.

This clonotype has only a few counts. The chain links TRBV19 to TRBJ1-5; D remains unclear. V was cut by 3 bases and J by 2 bases, with 11 bases left in between. This CDR3 spans 15 amino acids. CDR1 and CDR2 (germline): LNHDA, SQIVND (reference sequence). The CDR3 nucleotides are TGTGCCAGTAGTATCGAGGATATGGGCAATCAGCCCCAGCATTTT. Translation: CASSIEDMGNQPQHF.

This clonotype was picked up a small number of times. V and J are TRBV10-2 and TRBJ2-3; a weak D match, TRBD1 (6 bases). Germline CDR1 reads WSHSY; CDR2 reads SAAADI. This CDR3 region has 17 residues. Between the trimmed V and J ends, which lost 4 bases and 3 bases, there was a span of 20 bases. The CDR3 is CASSGGTGWASTDTQYF. In DNA, the CDR3 is TGCGCCAGCAGTGGAGGAACAGGGTGGGCCTCTACAGATACGCAGTATTTT.

In its sample, this clonotype was seen a few times. The V and J genes are TRBV5-1 and TRBJ2-1; 7 bases fit TRBD2. With 0 bases clipped from V and 2 bases from J, the junction kept 5 bases outside the gene matches. Germline V CDR1 and CDR2: SGHRS, YFSETQ. This CDR3 has 16 residues. As DNA, the CDR3 is TGCGCCAGCAGCTTGGCCGGGGGGAGGGCCTACAATGAGCAGTTCTTC. Protein product: CASSLAGGRAYNEQFF.

This clonotype has only a few counts. The chain links TRBV2 to TRBJ2-3; D is undetermined. Germline-derived CDR1 and CDR2 are SNHLY and FYNNEI. This CDR3 is built from 13 residues. Trimming left V 5 bases short and J 0 bases short, with 6 bases between. The DNA for the CDR3 is TGTGCCAGCAGTCAATTTAGCACAGATACGCAGTATTTT. This gives the protein CASSQFSTDTQYF.

The chain has TRBV20-1 and TRBJ2-1, with TRBD2 matching 9 bases. The end of the DNA is better explained by TRBJ2-7, so the J call may be wrong. CDR3 size: 15 residues. Germline V lookup: CDR1 DFQATT, CDR2 SNEGSKA (reference sequence). CDR3 in DNA: TGCAGTGCTAGAGATCCCGCGGGAGGGGGCAATGAGCAGTACTTC. Translation: CSARDPAGGGNEQYF.

The chain uses TRBV19 and TRBJ1-1, with 7 bases matching TRBD1. Per germline, CDR1 LNHDA and CDR2 SQIVND (reference sequence). V was pared by 0 bases and J by 1 base, with 2 bases of the junction left unmatched. This CDR3 contains 15 residues. CDR3 residues: CASSIDGTANTEAFF. The CDR3 DNA reads TGTGCCAGTAGTATAGACGGGACAGCGAACACTGAAGCTTTCTTT.

This clonotype came up a few times. The V call is TRBV5-1, the J call TRBJ2-1; 10 bases are shared with TRBD2. V trimming: 2 bases; J trimming: 10 bases; junction bases outside the gene matches: 12. Germline V gives CDR1 SGHRS, CDR2 YFSETQ. CDR3 length equals 16 residues. CDR3 amino acids: CASSLISLAGEGEQFF. The CDR3 coding sequence is TGCGCCAGCAGCTTAATTTCGCTAGCGGGAGAGGGGGAGCAGTTCTTC.

The chain combines TRBV10-3 with TRBJ2-7, with 10 bases that match TRBD1. CDR1 is ENHRY, CDR2 SYGVKD, per germline. The CDR3 is 15 amino acids. With V trimmed by 6 bases and J by 4 bases, 9 bases remained unmatched. The CDR3 here is CAISTGTGVFYEQYF. CDR3 nucleotides: TGTGCCATCAGCACCGGGACAGGGGTCTTTTACGAGCAGTACTTC.

This clonotype appeared a few times. The V call is TRBV7-2, the J call TRBJ1-3; D gene unclear. Germline V gene data show CDR1 as SGHTA and CDR2 as FQGNSA. This CDR3 has 15 residues. Between the trimmed V and J ends, which lost 0 bases and 2 bases, there was a span of 8 bases. The CDR3 here is CASSLASGTGNTIYF. CDR3 bases: TGTGCCAGCAGCTTAGCGTCGGGAACTGGAAACACCATATATTTT.

This clonotype turned up a few times. This rearrangement joins TRBV3-1 to TRBJ2-1; TRBD1 is a possible D gene (5 bases). This CDR3 has 14 amino acids. CDR1 and CDR2 from the germline V gene are LGHDT and YNNKEL (reference sequence). V was shortened by 1 base and J by 6 bases, with 10 bases between the two germline ends. The CDR3 region is CASSQVPGSNEQFF. In DNA form, the CDR3 reads TGTGCCAGCAGCCAAGTTCCAGGGTCCAATGAGCAGTTCTTC.

This clonotype has more than one count but fewer than ten. The rearrangement uses TRBV4-1 and TRBJ2-7; weak D call: TRBD1 (6 bases). The CDR3 contains 16 residues. Germline V gives CDR1 MGHRA, CDR2 YSYEKL. V was pared by 2 bases and J by 2 bases, with 16 bases between. The CDR3 reads CASSQLRTATTYEQYF. The CDR3 DNA reads as TGCGCCAGCAGCCAACTCCGGACAGCCACTACCTACGAGCAGTACTTC.

This clonotype was observed a handful of times. The V call is TRBV7-9, the J call TRBJ2-7; D might be TRBD2 (5 bases). This CDR3 region has 14 residues. Trimming took off 4 bases at V and 3 bases at J, with 13 bases between the two ends. Germline lookup yields CDR1 SEHNR and CDR2 FQNEAQ (reference sequence). CDR3 sequence: CASSSSGWNYEQYF. The DNA of the CDR3 is TGTGCCAGCAGCTCATCGGGATGGAACTACGAGCAGTACTTC.

The chain uses TRBV4-2 and TRBJ1-6; D gene unclear. The V gene's germline CDR1 is LGHNA and CDR2 YNFKEQ. CDR3 size: 13 residues. The V end lost 1 base, the J end lost 9 bases, and 7 bases lay between the germline ends. The CDR3 region is CASSQGGGSPLHF. For the CDR3, the DNA is TGTGCCAGCAGCCAAGGCGGCGGTTCACCCCTCCACTTT.

This clonotype was recorded at least ten times. Here the CDR3 reads CASSLGTTQYF. The CDR3 DNA reads as TGTGCCAGCAGTTTGGGGACGACCCAGTACTTC. The chain carries TRBV12-3 or TRBV12-4 and TRBJ2-5, with D tentatively TRBD1 or TRBD2 (5 bases each). V dropped 3 bases and J dropped 7 bases, with 6 bases sitting between them. The CDR3 is made up of 11 amino acids.

The sample holds a few counts of this clonotype. The gene calls are TRBV6-5 and TRBJ2-1; 9 positions agree with TRBD2. Per germline, CDR1 MNHEY and CDR2 SVGAGI. The junction had 2 bases not matched to a gene; V was cut back by 2 bases and J by 0 bases. This CDR3 has 16 amino acids. This CDR3 is CASSYDSGSSYNEQFF. The CDR3 DNA reads TGTGCCAGCAGTTACGATAGCGGGAGCTCCTACAATGAGCAGTTCTTC.